The 12 T cell receptor beta chains presented below share a single source sample, sequenced in a study of T-cell memory formation after mild COVID-19. MiXCR, applied by TCRdb to the 5' RACE reads, yields one record per CDR3 protein. The table shows more than 80,000 distinct CDR3 sequences, with about an eighth occurring only once. Sequenced: PBMCs or a T cell subset sorted from them (not recorded which). These receptors were taken from an adult woman who had mild COVID-19 (a few samples of this study predate the infection). Cell type and time point are not known.

CDR3: CASSQDLGGGSGEQYF. The CDR3 DNA reads TGCGCCAGCAGCCAAGATCTTGGGGGCGGATCGGGGGAGCAGTACTTC. This rearrangement joins TRBV4-3 to TRBJ2-7; D might be TRBD1 (6 bases). The germline CDR1 and CDR2 sequences are LGHNA and YSLEER. The CDR3 runs 16 residues. The V gene lost 0 bases and the J gene lost 7 bases, with 19 bases spanning the gap.

This chain joins TRBV6-5 and TRBJ2-3, with D uncertain. Germline V gives CDR1 MNHEY, CDR2 SVGAGI. This CDR3 contains 14 residues. Trimming pared 8 bases from V and 2 bases from J, leaving 14 bases between. For the CDR3, the DNA is TGTGCCAGCTCCAGGACGGGCTTCACAGATACGCAGTATTTT. Its protein product is CASSRTGFTDTQYF.

The V gene is TRBV7-3, the J gene TRBJ1-1, with D possibly being TRBD1 (5 bases). Per the germline V gene, CDR1 is SGHTA and CDR2 is FQGTGA. Trimming took 5 bases from V and 5 from J, leaving 12 bases between them. The CDR3 runs to 13 residues. The CDR3 loop reads CASSRFGGTEAFF. CDR3 sequence (DNA): TGTGCCAGCAGCCGGTTCGGGGGGACTGAAGCTTTCTTT.

This sequence joins TRBV7-9 and TRBJ1-2, with D tentatively TRBD1 (6 bases). The CDR3 totals 14 residues. Trimming removed 5 bases from V and 4 bases from J, with 14 bases in between. Looked up from germline, CDR1 is SEHNR and CDR2 is FQNEAQ (reference sequence). The CDR3 spells CASSPSGTSYGYTF. CDR3 DNA sequence: TGTGCCAGCAGCCCGTCCGGGACATCCTATGGCTACACCTTC.

The CDR3, as DNA: TGTGCCACCAGCCCCCGGCCGGGAGAAGCTTTCTTT. Amino acid sequence: CATSPRPGEAFF. The rearrangement uses TRBV15 and TRBJ1-1, with D unclear. Germline V gene sequence: CDR1 LNHNV, CDR2 YYDKDF (reference sequence). This CDR3 spans 12 amino acids. V dropped 5 bases and J dropped 8 bases, with 12 bases sitting between them. Complete variable domain (other parts from reference TRBV15 and TRBJ1-1): DAMVIQNPRYQVTQFGKPVTLSCSQTLNHNVMYWYQQKSSQAPKLLFHYYDKDFNNEADTPDNFQSRRPNTSFCFLDIRSPGLGDTAMYLCATSPRPGEAFFGQGTRLTVV.

V and J are TRBV19 and TRBJ1-5; TRBD1 might be the D (5 bases). V shed 5 bases and J shed 0 bases, with 11 bases lying between them. CDR1 and CDR2 (germline): LNHDA, SQIVND (reference sequence). CDR3 length: 15 residues. This CDR3 reads CASSHGGYSNQPQHF. CDR3 nucleotide sequence: TGTGCCAGTAGTCATGGGGGGTATAGCAATCAGCCCCAGCATTTT.

The sample holds many counts of this clonotype. The V and J genes are TRBV7-2 and TRBJ1-2; 7 bases align to TRBD1. J gave up 4 bases and V 1 base, and 3 bases lay outside the gene matches. The germline V gene encodes CDR1 SGHTA and CDR2 FQGNSA. The CDR3 spans 14 residues. This chain's CDR3 is CASSLERDSYGYTF. CDR3 nucleotide sequence: TGTGCCAGCAGCTTAGAAAGGGACAGCTATGGCTACACCTTC. Complete variable domain (other parts from reference TRBV7-2 and TRBJ1-2): GAGVSQSPSNKVTEKGKDVELRCDPISGHTALYWYRQSLGQGLEFLIYFQGNSAPDKSGLPSDRFSAERTGGSVSTLTIQRTQQEDSAVYLCASSLERDSYGYTFGSGTRLTVV.

The chain links TRBV6-2 or TRBV6-3 to TRBJ2-1; 10 bases line up with TRBD1. CDR1 is MNHEY, CDR2 SVGEGT, per germline. With 4 bases clipped from V and 9 bases from J, the junction kept 9 bases outside the gene matches. The CDR3 runs 15 residues. The CDR3 bases are TGTGCCAGCAGTTTAGGACAGGGGGTGATTATTGAGCAGTTCTTC. Protein product: CASSLGQGVIIEQFF.

The chain uses TRBV7-8 and TRBJ2-3; either TRBD1 or TRBD2 may supply D (5 bases each). CDR3 length equals 17 residues. Germline CDR1 and CDR2: SGHVS and FQNEAQ. V lost 7 bases, J lost 0 bases, and 20 bases lay in between. CDR3 protein: CASTRRAGDPSTDTQYF. The DNA for the CDR3 is TGTGCCAGCACTCGCCGGGCCGGGGACCCTAGCACAGATACGCAGTATTTT. The whole variable domain, remainder taken from reference TRBV7-8 and TRBJ2-3, is GAGVSQSPRYKVAKRGQDVALRCDPISGHVSLFWYQQALGQGPEFLTYFQNEAQLDKSGLPSDRFFAERPEGSVSTLKIQRTQQEDSAVYLCASTRRAGDPSTDTQYFGPGTRLTVL.

J is TRBJ2-7 and V is TRBV19; D is tentatively TRBD1 or TRBD2 (6 bases each). The CDR3 loop spans 12 amino acids. Germline CDR1 is LNHDA and CDR2 is SQIVND (reference sequence). V lost 5 bases and J 6 bases, leaving 11 bases between the germline ends. CDR3 sequence: CASSFPGAEQYF. For the CDR3, the DNA is TGTGCCAGTAGTTTCCCGGGGGCCGAGCAGTACTTC.

Only a few counts were recorded for this clonotype. V and J are TRBV7-9 and TRBJ1-1; D ambiguous. The CDR3 is made up of 12 amino acids. Trimming cost V 3 bases and J 4 bases, with 6 bases left between them. In germline, CDR1 is SEHNR, CDR2 FQNEAQ (reference sequence). In nucleotides, the CDR3 is TGTGCCAGCAGCTTCCTCAGCACTGAAGCTTTCTTT. Its translation: CASSFLSTEAFF.

This clonotype appeared many times. V usage is TRBV6-2 or TRBV6-3 and J usage is TRBJ2-5; maybe TRBD2 (6 bases). Germline lookup yields CDR1 MNHEY and CDR2 SVGEGT. Trimming shortened V by 2 bases and J by 2 bases, and 15 bases separated the two germline ends. There are 16 residues in the CDR3. CDR3 protein: CASSYTPGTVQETQYF. In DNA form, the CDR3 reads TGTGCCAGCAGTTACACCCCTGGGACTGTTCAAGAGACCCAGTACTTC.